The next 24 T cell receptor beta chains were all read from a single sample in a study of cytomegalovirus exposure and HLA in healthy donors. This PCR relied on a set of 60 Vbeta primers and 13 Jbeta primers. Profiled with immunoSEQ multiplex PCR; TCRdb holds only in-frame clones, not every one. Found here are 250,000 or so clones, around nine tenths of them singletons; the top ten hold roughly 1.5%. Sequenced sample: PBMCs. The receptors come from a girl between 2 and 10 years old in good health and CMV-seronegative.

The rearrangement joins TRBV11-2 to TRBJ1-3; a possible D gene is TRBD1 (6 bases). The CDR3 is 15 residues long. The germline V gene has CDR1 SGHAT and CDR2 FQNNGV. V gave up 2 bases and J gave up 1 base, with 9 bases separating them. CDR3 in amino acids: CASSLQGNSGNTIYF. The CDR3 nucleotides read TGTGCCAGCAGCTTACAGGGGAATTCTGGAAACACCATATATTTT.

The chain joins TRBV19 to TRBJ2-7; 10 bases agree with TRBD2. Unmatched junction bases numbered 10, after V lost 5 bases and J lost 0 bases. The CDR3 is 17 amino acids. Germline V gene sequence: CDR1 LNHDA, CDR2 SQIVND (reference sequence). CDR3 protein: CASSRRTSGMVSYEQYF. CDR3 in DNA: TGTGCCAGTAGTCGAAGGACTAGCGGTATGGTCTCCTACGAGCAGTACTTC.

The chain carries TRBV28 and TRBJ1-1, with TRBD1 matching 10 bases. Germline CDR1 MDHEN, CDR2 SYDVKM. The CDR3 extends over 14 amino acids. Unmatched junction bases numbered 4, after V lost 5 bases and J lost 4 bases. This chain's CDR3 is CASSRDRGGTEAFF. The CDR3 DNA reads TGTGCCAGCAGTAGGGACAGGGGTGGCACTGAAGCTTTCTTT.

The chain joins TRBV5-5 to TRBJ2-3; D ambiguous. The germline gives CDR1 SGHKS, CDR2 YYEKEE (reference sequence). V lost 0 bases and J lost 4, with 12 bases in between. The CDR3 totals 15 residues. In DNA, the CDR3 is TGTGCCAGCAGCTTGGGAATTCGGTACGCAGATACGCAGTATTTT. It yields the protein CASSLGIRYADTQYF.

The chain combines TRBV30 with TRBJ1-6, with 9 bases matching TRBD1. V lost 3 bases and J lost 9; bases outside the gene matches: 3. Germline lookup yields CDR1 GTSNPN and CDR2 SVGIG (reference sequence). The CDR3 has 13 residues. The CDR3 sequence is CAWSPGQGSPLHF. In DNA, the CDR3 is TGTGCCTGGAGCCCGGGACAGGGTTCACCCCTCCACTTT.

The chain combines TRBV5-6 with TRBJ2-7, with a possible D match to TRBD1 (5 bases). This CDR3 has 17 amino acids. Per the germline V gene, CDR1 is SGHDT and CDR2 is YYEEEE. The V and J ends lost 4 bases and 6 bases respectively, with 26 bases between them. The CDR3 loop reads CASSPLGLTATSSEQYF. The CDR3 nucleotides read TGTGCCAGCAGCCCCTTGGGCCTGACAGCCACATCGTCCGAGCAGTACTTC.

CDR3 coding DNA: TGTGCCACCGAGGGTGAAAAACTGTTTTTT. The encoded protein is CATEGEKLFF. The rearrangement links TRBV15 to TRBJ1-4; D call uncertain. This CDR3 comprises 10 residues. The V gene's germline CDR1 is LNHNV and CDR2 YYDKDF (reference sequence). V gave up 8 bases and J gave up 7 bases, with 5 bases separating them.

The chain combines TRBV7-8 with TRBJ2-3; 10 nucleotides match TRBD2. Looked up from germline, CDR1 is SGHVS and CDR2 is FQNEAQ. V gave up 3 bases and J gave up 2 bases; unmatched junction bases: 5. This CDR3 is built from 16 residues. CDR3 nucleotide sequence: TGTGCCAGCAGCTTGATTAGCGGGAGGATCACAGATACGCAGTATTTT. This gives the protein CASSLISGRITDTQYF.

This chain links TRBV6-6 with TRBJ1-2; D may be TRBD1 (5 bases). CDR3 length: 14 amino acids. The V gene's germline CDR1 is MNHNY and CDR2 SVGAGI (reference sequence). Trimming pared 2 bases from V and 1 base from J, leaving 8 bases between. In DNA form, the CDR3 reads TGTGCCAGCAGTTACGAAGGGGATAACTATGGCTACACCTTC. It specifies CASSYEGDNYGYTF.

This clone was found once. V and J are TRBV20-1 and TRBJ1-5; D is undetermined. The ends were cut back, 8 bases at V and 9 bases at J, with 8 bases in the middle. The CDR3 has 9 amino acids. Germline V lookup: CDR1 DFQATT, CDR2 SNEGSKA (reference sequence). The CDR3 loop is CSPIRPQHF. DNA for the CDR3: TGCAGTCCTATTCGGCCCCAGCATTTT.

The chain uses TRBV6-1 and TRBJ1-5, with 7 bases fitting TRBD1. V dropped 6 bases and J dropped 3; count of bases not matched to a gene: 8. Germline CDR1 and CDR2: MNHNS and SASEGT. This CDR3 has 15 amino acids. CDR3 sequence reads: CASRGQQPSNQPQHF. As DNA, the CDR3 is TGTGCCAGCAGGGGACAGCAGCCTTCCAATCAGCCCCAGCATTTT.

The chain joins TRBV7-3 to TRBJ2-3; 16 positions agree with TRBD2. This CDR3 comprises 18 residues. V dropped 1 base and J dropped 2; count of bases not matched to a gene: 3. CDR1 and CDR2 from the germline V gene are SGHTA and FQGTGA. The CDR3 bases are TGTGCCAGCAGCTTAATAGGGACTAGCGGGGGGGTCACAGATACGCAGTATTTT. Amino acids: CASSLIGTSGGVTDTQYF.

J is TRBJ2-1 and V is TRBV15, with D possibly TRBD2 on 5 matching bases. CDR3 size: 16 residues. Germline V lookup: CDR1 LNHNV, CDR2 YYDKDF (reference sequence). V gave up 0 bases and J gave up 9 bases, with 18 bases separating them. The CDR3 here is CATSREVLPAVTEQFF. For the CDR3, the DNA is TGTGCCACCAGCAGAGAGGTATTGCCAGCGGTCACTGAGCAGTTCTTC.

The V gene is TRBV7-9, the J gene TRBJ2-1; 12 bases fit TRBD2. The CDR3 spans 17 residues. Germline lookup yields CDR1 SEHNR and CDR2 FQNEAQ (reference sequence). V lost 5 bases and J lost 2; bases outside the gene matches: 7. CDR3 bases: TGTGCCAGCAGCGCCAGGACTAGCGGGACCACCTACAATGAGCAGTTCTTC. Its translation is CASSARTSGTTYNEQFF. The whole variable domain, remainder taken from reference TRBV7-9 and TRBJ2-1, is DTGVSQNPRHKITKRGQNVTFRCDPISEHNRLYWYRQTLGQGPEFLTYFQNEAQLEKSRLLSDRFSAERPKGSFSTLEIQRTEQGDSAMYLCASSARTSGTTYNEQFFGPGTRLTVL.

The genes are TRBV21-1 and TRBJ2-5; the D call TRBD1 from the table was never checked on the DNA. TRBV21-1 is a listed pseudogene. The CDR3 loop spans 19 amino acids. The CDR3 spells CASSKKIVRDKYYQETQYF. The CDR3 DNA sequence: TGTGCCAGCAGCAAAAAAATAGTCCGGGACAAGTATTACCAAGAGACCCAGTACTTC.

This clone was found a few times. J is TRBJ2-1 and V is TRBV6-1, with 14 bases matching TRBD2. J gave up 9 bases and V 4 bases, and 8 bases lay outside the gene matches. The CDR3 runs 16 residues. Germline CDR1 MNHNS, CDR2 SASEGT. The CDR3 loop reads CASSAGLAGDWGEQFF. CDR3 nucleotide sequence: TGTGCCAGCAGTGCGGGACTAGCGGGAGATTGGGGTGAGCAGTTCTTC.

This clone came up once. V and J are TRBV19 and TRBJ2-3, with 8 bases that match TRBD2. The CDR3 totals 18 residues. The germline gives CDR1 LNHDA, CDR2 SQIVND (reference sequence). Trimming cost V 2 bases and J 3 bases; bases outside gene matches: 13. The CDR3 reads CASSIRGDSGGPTDTQYF. The CDR3 coding sequence is TGTGCCAGTAGTATACGGGGCGACAGCGGGGGACCGACAGATACGCAGTATTTT.

This chain connects TRBV5-1 to TRBJ2-3; 7 bases align to TRBD2. This CDR3 is 16 amino acids long. V lost 4 bases to trimming and J lost 2 bases; unmatched junction nucleotides: 10. Germline V gene sequence: CDR1 SGHRS, CDR2 YFSETQ. CDR3 DNA: TGCGCCAGCAGCCTAGAAGGGACTATTTTCACAGATACGCAGTATTTT. It yields the protein CASSLEGTIFTDTQYF.

The J gene is TRBJ2-1, the V gene TRBV27; D not resolved. The CDR3 runs 15 residues. Trimming removed 4 bases at V and 1 base at J, with 11 bases between. CDR1 is MNHEY and CDR2 is SMNVEV in the germline V gene (reference sequence). The CDR3 DNA sequence: TGTGCCAGCAGTTATTTAACGGTTTCCTACAATGAGCAGTTCTTC. This gives the protein CASSYLTVSYNEQFF.

The gene calls are TRBV2 and TRBJ2-4; 7 nucleotides line up with TRBD2. Trimming took 7 bases from V and 2 from J; bases not matched to a gene: 8. This CDR3 comprises 15 residues. Germline CDR1 and CDR2: SNHLY and FYNNEI. CDR3 sequence: CASIEGGLTKNIQYF. In DNA, the CDR3 is TGTGCCAGCATAGAGGGAGGGCTTACCAAAAACATTCAGTACTTC.

This clone was seen only once. The chain couples TRBV5-1 to TRBJ2-5, with 15 bases aligning to TRBD2. With V trimmed by 1 base and J by 2 bases, 6 bases remained unmatched. Per the germline V gene, CDR1 is SGHRS and CDR2 is YFSETQ. There are 18 residues in the CDR3. CDR3 sequence reads: CASSLRGLAGGTQETQYF. CDR3 sequence (DNA): TGCGCCAGCAGCTTGAGGGGACTAGCGGGAGGAACTCAAGAGACCCAGTACTTC.

The chain links TRBV6-5 to TRBJ2-6, with a tentative D call TRBD2 (7 bases). The V gene lost 8 bases and the J gene lost 4 bases, with 12 bases spanning the gap. This CDR3 spans 14 amino acids. The germline V gene encodes CDR1 MNHEY and CDR2 SVGAGI. CDR3 coding DNA: TGTGCCAGCGCCGGGGGGCGGGGGGCCAACGTCCTGACTTTC. Its protein is CASAGGRGANVLTF.

The CDR3 DNA sequence: TGTGCCAGCTCCCCCGGTAGCAATCAGCCCCAGCATTTT. Translated, it gives CASSPGSNQPQHF. The gene calls are TRBV6-6 and TRBJ1-5; D unresolved. The length of the CDR3 is 13 residues. Trimming pared 8 bases from V and 0 bases from J, leaving 8 bases between. CDR1 is MNHNY, CDR2 SVGAGI, per germline (reference sequence).

This clone has more than one count but fewer than ten. This rearrangement joins TRBV7-2 to TRBJ1-2, with 7 bases fitting TRBD1. The CDR3 runs 13 residues. V shed 6 bases, J shed 4 bases, and the junction held 5 bases outside the gene matches. Per the germline V gene, CDR1 is SGHTA and CDR2 is FQGNSA. The CDR3 coding sequence is TGTGCCAGCAGGAGGACAGGTGTCTATGGCTACACCTTC. Protein sequence: CASRRTGVYGYTF.